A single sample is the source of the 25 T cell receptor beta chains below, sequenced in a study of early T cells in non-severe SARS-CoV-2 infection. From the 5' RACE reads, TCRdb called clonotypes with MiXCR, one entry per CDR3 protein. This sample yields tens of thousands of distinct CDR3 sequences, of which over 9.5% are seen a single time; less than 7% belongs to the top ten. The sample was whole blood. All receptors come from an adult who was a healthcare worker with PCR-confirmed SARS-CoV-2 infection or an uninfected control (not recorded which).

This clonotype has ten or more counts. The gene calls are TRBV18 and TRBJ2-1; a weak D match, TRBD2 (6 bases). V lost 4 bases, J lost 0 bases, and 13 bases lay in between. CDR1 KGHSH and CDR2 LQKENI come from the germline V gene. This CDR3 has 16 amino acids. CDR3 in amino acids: CASSLLGGTSYNEQFF. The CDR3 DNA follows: TGTGCCAGCTCACTCCTGGGAGGAACCTCCTACAATGAGCAGTTCTTC.

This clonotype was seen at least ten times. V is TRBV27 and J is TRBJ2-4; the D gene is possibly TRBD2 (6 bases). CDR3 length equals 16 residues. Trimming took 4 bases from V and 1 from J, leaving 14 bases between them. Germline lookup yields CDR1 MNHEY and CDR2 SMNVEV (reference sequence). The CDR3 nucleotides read TGTGCCAGCAGTTCGAACTGGGAGGTGGCCAAAAACATTCAGTACTTC. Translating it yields CASSSNWEVAKNIQYF.

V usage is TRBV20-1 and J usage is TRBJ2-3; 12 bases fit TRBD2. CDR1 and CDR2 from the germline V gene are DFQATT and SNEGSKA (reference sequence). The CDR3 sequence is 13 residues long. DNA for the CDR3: TGCAAAGCTAGCGGGGGGGCGACAGATACGCAGTATTTT. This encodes CKASGGATDTQYF.

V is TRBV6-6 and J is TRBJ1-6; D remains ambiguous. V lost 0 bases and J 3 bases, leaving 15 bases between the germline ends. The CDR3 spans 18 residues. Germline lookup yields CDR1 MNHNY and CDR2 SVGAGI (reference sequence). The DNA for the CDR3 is TGTGCCAGCAGTTACTCCCGGAGGACTTACCTCTATAATTCACCCCTCCACTTT. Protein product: CASSYSRRTYLYNSPLHF.

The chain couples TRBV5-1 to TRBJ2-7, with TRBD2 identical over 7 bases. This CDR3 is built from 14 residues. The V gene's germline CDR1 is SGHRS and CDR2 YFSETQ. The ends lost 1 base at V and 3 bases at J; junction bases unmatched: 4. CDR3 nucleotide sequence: TGCGCCAGCAGCTTGAACGGGGGGTACTACGAGCAGTACTTC. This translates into CASSLNGGYYEQYF.

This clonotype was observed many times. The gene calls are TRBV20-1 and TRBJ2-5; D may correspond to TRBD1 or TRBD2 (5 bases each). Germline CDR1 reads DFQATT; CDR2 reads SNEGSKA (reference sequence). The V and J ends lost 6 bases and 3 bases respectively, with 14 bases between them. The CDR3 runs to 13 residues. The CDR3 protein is CSALGPYKETQYF. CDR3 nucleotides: TGCAGTGCCCTGGGACCATACAAAGAGACCCAGTACTTC.

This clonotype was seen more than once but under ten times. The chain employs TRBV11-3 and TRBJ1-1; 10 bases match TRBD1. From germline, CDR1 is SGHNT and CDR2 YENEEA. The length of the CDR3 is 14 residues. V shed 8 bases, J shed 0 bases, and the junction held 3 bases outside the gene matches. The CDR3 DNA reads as TGTGCCAGCGGGACAGGGGATATGAACACTGAAGCTTTCTTT. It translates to CASGTGDMNTEAFF.

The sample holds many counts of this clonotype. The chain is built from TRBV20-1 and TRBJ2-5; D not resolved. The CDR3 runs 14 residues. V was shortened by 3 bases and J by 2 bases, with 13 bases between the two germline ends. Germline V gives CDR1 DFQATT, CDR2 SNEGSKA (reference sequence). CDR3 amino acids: CSASISTSQETQYF. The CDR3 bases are TGCAGTGCTAGTATTTCCACATCTCAAGAGACCCAGTACTTC.

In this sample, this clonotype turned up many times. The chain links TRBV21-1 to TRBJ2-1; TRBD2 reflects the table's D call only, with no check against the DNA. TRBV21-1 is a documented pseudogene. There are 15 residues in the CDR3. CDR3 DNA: TGTGCCAGCAGCGCGGGCCCAGAACTCAACAATGAGCAGTTCTTC. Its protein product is CASSAGPELNNEQFF.

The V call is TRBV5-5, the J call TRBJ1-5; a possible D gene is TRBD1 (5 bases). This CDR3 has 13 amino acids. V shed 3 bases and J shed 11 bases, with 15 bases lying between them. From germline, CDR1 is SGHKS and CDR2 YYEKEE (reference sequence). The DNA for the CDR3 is TGTGCCAGCAGCTCCGGCGCCGGGACCTCCCAGCATTTT. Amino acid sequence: CASSSGAGTSQHF.

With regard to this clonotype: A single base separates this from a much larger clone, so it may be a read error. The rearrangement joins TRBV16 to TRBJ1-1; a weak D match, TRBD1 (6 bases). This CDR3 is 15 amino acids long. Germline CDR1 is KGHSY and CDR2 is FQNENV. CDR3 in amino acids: CASNQFGGLGTEAFF. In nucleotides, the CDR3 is TGTGCCAGCAACCAATTCGGGGGGCTGGGCACTGAAGCTTTCTTT.

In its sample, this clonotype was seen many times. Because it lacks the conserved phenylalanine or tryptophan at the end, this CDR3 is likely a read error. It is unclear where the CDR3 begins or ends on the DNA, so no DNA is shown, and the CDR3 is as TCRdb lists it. The CDR3 sequence: CASSSGLAGGPGL. The genes are TRBV7-9 and TRBJ2-7; the DNA was not used to check the table's D call, TRBD2. Germline V CDR1 and CDR2: SEHNR, FQNEAQ (reference sequence). The CDR3 extends over 13 residues, inclusive of both ends.

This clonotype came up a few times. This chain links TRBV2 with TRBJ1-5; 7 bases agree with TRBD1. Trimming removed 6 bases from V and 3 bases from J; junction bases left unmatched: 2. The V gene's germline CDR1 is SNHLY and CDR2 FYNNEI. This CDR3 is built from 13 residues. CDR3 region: CASRGQNNQPQHF. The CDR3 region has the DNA TGTGCCAGCAGGGGACAGAACAATCAGCCCCAGCATTTT. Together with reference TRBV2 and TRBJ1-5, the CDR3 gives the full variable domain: EPEVTQTPSHQVTQMGQEVILRCVPISNHLYFYWYRQILGQKVEFLVSFYNNEISEKSEIFDDQFSVERPDGSNFTLKIRSTKLEDSAMYFCASRGQNNQPQHFGDGTRLSIL.

CDR3 loop: CATAQGQETQYF. The CDR3 DNA is TGTGCCACAGCCCAGGGACAAGAGACCCAGTACTTC. This sequence joins TRBV2 and TRBJ2-5; TRBD1 might be the D (5 bases). The V end was cut by 10 bases, the J end by 2 bases, with 11 bases between. Germline CDR1 is SNHLY and CDR2 is FYNNEI. This CDR3 has 12 residues. The variable domain in full, with the rest retrieved from reference TRBV2 and TRBJ2-5, is EPEVTQTPSHQVTQMGQEVILRCVPISNHLYFYWYRQILGQKVEFLVSFYNNEISEKSEIFDDQFSVERPDGSNFTLKIRSTKLEDSAMYFCATAQGQETQYFGPGTRLLVL.

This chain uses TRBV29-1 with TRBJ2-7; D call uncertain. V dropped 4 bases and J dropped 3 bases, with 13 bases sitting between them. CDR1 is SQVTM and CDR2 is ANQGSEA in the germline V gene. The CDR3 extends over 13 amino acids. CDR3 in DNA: TGCAGCGTTGGCCAGCTAAAGGGCTACGAGCAGTACTTC. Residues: CSVGQLKGYEQYF.

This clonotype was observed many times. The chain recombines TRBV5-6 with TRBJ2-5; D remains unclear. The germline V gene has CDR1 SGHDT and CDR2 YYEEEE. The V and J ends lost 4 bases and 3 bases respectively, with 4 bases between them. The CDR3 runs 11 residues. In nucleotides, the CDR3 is TGTGCCAGCAGCATTAAAGAGACCCAGTACTTC. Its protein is CASSIKETQYF.

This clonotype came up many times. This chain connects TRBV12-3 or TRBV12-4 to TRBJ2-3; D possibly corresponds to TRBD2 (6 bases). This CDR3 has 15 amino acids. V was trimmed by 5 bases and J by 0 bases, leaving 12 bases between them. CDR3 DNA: TGTGCCAGCAGTCCTAGCGTCCCTAGCACAGATACGCAGTATTTT. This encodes CASSPSVPSTDTQYF.

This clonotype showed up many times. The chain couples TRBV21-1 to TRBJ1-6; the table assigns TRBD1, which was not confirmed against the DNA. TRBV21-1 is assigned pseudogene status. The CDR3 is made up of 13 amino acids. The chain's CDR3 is CATNRTENSPLHF. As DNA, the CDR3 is TGTGCCACGAACCGGACAGAAAATTCACCCCTCCACTTT.

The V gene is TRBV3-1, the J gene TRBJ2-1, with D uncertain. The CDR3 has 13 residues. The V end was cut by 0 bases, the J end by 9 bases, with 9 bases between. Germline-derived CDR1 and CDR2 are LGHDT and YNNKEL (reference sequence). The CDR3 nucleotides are TGTGCCAGCAGCCAAGAGGTGCGGCGTGAGCAGTTCTTC. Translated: CASSQEVRREQFF.

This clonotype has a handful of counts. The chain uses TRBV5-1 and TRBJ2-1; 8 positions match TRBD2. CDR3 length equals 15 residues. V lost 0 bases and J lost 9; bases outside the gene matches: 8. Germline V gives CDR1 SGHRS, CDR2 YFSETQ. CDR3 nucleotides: TGCGCCAGCAGCTTGGCCCTAGCGGGTAGTACTGAGCAGTTCTTC. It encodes CASSLALAGSTEQFF.

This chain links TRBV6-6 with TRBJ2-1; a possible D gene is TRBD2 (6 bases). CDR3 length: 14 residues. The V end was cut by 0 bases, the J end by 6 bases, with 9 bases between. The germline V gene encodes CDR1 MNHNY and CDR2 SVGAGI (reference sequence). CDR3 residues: CASSYSGSGNEQFF. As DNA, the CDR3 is TGTGCCAGCAGTTACTCCGGGAGCGGCAATGAGCAGTTCTTC.

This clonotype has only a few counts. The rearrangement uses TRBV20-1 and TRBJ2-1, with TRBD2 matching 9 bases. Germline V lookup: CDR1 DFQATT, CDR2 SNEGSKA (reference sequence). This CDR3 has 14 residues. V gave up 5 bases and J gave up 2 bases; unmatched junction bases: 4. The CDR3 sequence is CSAAAGGAYNEQFF. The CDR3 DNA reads TGCAGTGCTGCTGCGGGGGGGGCCTACAATGAGCAGTTCTTC.

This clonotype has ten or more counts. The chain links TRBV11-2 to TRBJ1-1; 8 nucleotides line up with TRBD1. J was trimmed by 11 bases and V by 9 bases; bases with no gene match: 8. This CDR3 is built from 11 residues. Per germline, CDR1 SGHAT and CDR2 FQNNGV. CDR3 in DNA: TGTGCCAGTACGACAGGGGCATTCGCTTTCTTT. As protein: CASTTGAFAFF.

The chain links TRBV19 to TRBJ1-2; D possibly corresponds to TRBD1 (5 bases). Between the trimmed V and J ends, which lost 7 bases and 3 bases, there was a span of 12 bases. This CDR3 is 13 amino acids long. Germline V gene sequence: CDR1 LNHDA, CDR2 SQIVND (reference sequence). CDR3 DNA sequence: TGTGCCAGTACTCTGGGGGGTCACTATGGCTACACCTTC. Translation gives CASTLGGHYGYTF.

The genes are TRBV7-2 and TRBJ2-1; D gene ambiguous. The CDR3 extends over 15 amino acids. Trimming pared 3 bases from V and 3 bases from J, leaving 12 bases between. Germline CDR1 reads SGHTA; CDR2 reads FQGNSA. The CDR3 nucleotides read TGTGCCAGCAGCTTCGGTCTGATAGTCTACAATGAGCAGTTCTTC. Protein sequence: CASSFGLIVYNEQFF. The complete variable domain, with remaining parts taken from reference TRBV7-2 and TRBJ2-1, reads GAGVSQSPSNKVTEKGKDVELRCDPISGHTALYWYRQSLGQGLEFLIYFQGNSAPDKSGLPSDRFSAERTGGSVSTLTIQRTQQEDSAVYLCASSFGLIVYNEQFFGPGTRLTVL.